What follows is one T cell receptor (beta chain) and its context. The data originate from a study of blood T cell repertoires in COVID-19. Study context: The analysed material was cDNA or gDNA that came from T cells, B-cell-depleted T cells, or PBMCs.

The authors' processing: From reference gene primer amplification, estimates of nucleated cell counts were derived. Some clones are missing from TCRdb's copy, which holds only in-frame ones; the method was immunoSEQ multiplex PCR. V and J calls plus clone size are reproduced from that table; the DNA served to infer D and trimming. The sample contains some 670,000 clones, around 90% of which appear only once. This clonotype was obtained from a woman younger than 30 with acute or convalescent COVID-19. The sequenced material came from peripheral blood.

CDR3: CASSQRSRAVGEAFF. CDR3 coding DNA: TGTGCCAGCAGCCAACGATCCAGGGCGGTCGGTGAAGCTTTCTTT. The rearrangement links TRBV4-2 to TRBJ1-1, with D possibly matching TRBD1 (5 bases). The CDR3 runs 15 residues. V shed 2 bases and J shed 7 bases, with 17 bases lying between them. CDR1 LGHNA and CDR2 YNFKEQ come from the germline V gene.